This entry lists 2 T cell receptor beta chains sequenced from one sample in a study of CD8 T cells in ankylosing spondylitis. TCRdb independently ran MiXCR on the 5' RACE reads; one entry per CDR3 protein. This sample yields hundreds of thousands of distinct CDR3 sequences, of which roughly 20% are seen a single time; less than 9% belongs to the top ten. Sequencing was done on a sample of blood, either unsorted or a sorted T cell fraction (not recorded which). The receptors were sampled from a male donor with ankylosing spondylitis or in good health (not recorded which).

This clonotype was counted only a few times. The genes are TRBV4-1 and TRBJ2-5; no definite D call. CDR3 length: 14 residues. Germline V gene lookup returns CDR1 MGHRA and CDR2 YSYEKL. V was pared by 0 bases and J by 5 bases, with 10 bases between. The CDR3 reads CASSQEEQVETQYF. CDR3 in DNA: TGCGCCAGCAGCCAAGAAGAGCAGGTGGAGACCCAGTACTTC.

The J gene is TRBJ1-5, the V gene TRBV25-1; 10 nucleotides match TRBD1. The CDR3 length is 14 residues. CDR1 is MGHDK, CDR2 SYGVNS, per germline. Losses at the gene ends were 6 bases for V and 5 bases for J; bases not matched to a gene: 4. CDR3: CASSDRGLYQPQHF. The CDR3, as DNA: TGTGCCAGCAGCGACAGGGGGCTCTATCAGCCCCAGCATTTT.